This paragraph reports one TCR beta chain. This clone was picked up one time. Which antigen it targets is not known. Qualities for individual bases were not recorded, and no much larger clone is one base off. The sample originates from a study of OX40 agonist ivuxolimab in advanced cancers. Study-wide context: The costimulatory receptor OX40 (CD134) was targeted by ivuxolimab, a fully human IgG2 agonistic monoclonal antibody. Intravenous ivuxolimab was administered to patients every 2 weeks at six dose levels: 0.01, 0.1, 0.3, 1.5, 3 and 10 mg/kg. Of the 52 patients in dose escalation, around 20 had hepatocellular carcinoma, some 15 had melanoma, 9 had renal cell carcinoma and 9 had head and neck cancer. In the dose-escalation cohort, more than 75% of patients were male, and the mean age was approximately 55 years, with a range of about 23 to 85. Prior anti-PD-1, anti-PD-L1 or anti-CTLA-4 therapy was permitted, and about 40% of dose-escalation patients had received checkpoint inhibitors. Three dose-escalation patients achieved partial responses, one with hepatocellular carcinoma and two with cutaneous melanoma. Peripheral TCRbeta sequencing aimed to test whether ivuxolimab altered TCR sequence diversity and caused clonal T-cell expansion. The paper describes the monotherapy dose-escalation part (N ≈ 52 patients) of the phase I trial of ivuxolimab.

Reading from cysteine to phenylalanine, the CDR3 counts 15 amino acids. Only the CDR3 region is kept as DNA, spanning 45 bases read in frame from base 1. Trimming takes 0 bases from V and 6 bases from J, and the germline ends sit 13 bases apart. The germline V gene (reference sequence) sets CDR1 to SGHNT and CDR2 to YYREEE. The trial excluded patients who had a history of autoimmune disease or were on systemic immunosuppression. In every dose cohort, peripheral blood was drawn for TCR sequencing at baseline, cycle 4 day 1, and cycle 7 day 1. The samples were drawn from a first-in-human, open-label, multicenter phase I dose-escalation trial of ivuxolimab. The trial enrolled adults with locally advanced or metastatic head and neck squamous cell, hepatocellular, melanoma or renal cell carcinoma. Before TCR sequencing, CD4+ T cells and CD8+ T cells from peripheral blood were sorted into separate populations.

Genomic DNA was isolated from the sorted cells so that the TCRbeta CDR3 region could be sequenced. TCRbeta CDR3 regions were sequenced using the immunoSEQ Assay. TCRdb's version of the immuneACCESS table is confined to in-frame rearrangements and falls short of the full clone set. An unresolved V gene accounts for under half of the shortfall where checked; the remainder is of unknown origin. The sample has 9,500 to 12,000 clones on record, approximately 80% of them singletons. The ten biggest clones cover 8% to 9.5% of the sample. Study-level results and caveats: Low levels of normalized T-cell clonal expansion were also seen in some nonresponding patients. At doses from 0.1 to 3.0 mg/kg, clonal expansion was seen in both CD4+ and CD8+ blood T cells between baseline and week 6. On average, CD8+ T cells showed more expanded clones than CD4+ T cells after ivuxolimab. In the 0.1-3.0 mg/kg groups, partial responders were among the patients with the lowest normalized peripheral clonal expansion, particularly in CD8+ T cells. Which antigens the clonally expanded peripheral T cells were specific for was not determined.

The chain was built from TRBV5-4 and TRBJ2-1, with TRBD2 as a weak D call on 6 bases. The sequenced sample was CD4+ or CD8+ T cells sorted from blood, obtained in a trial of the OX40 agonist ivuxolimab. This receptor was taken from an adult with an advanced solid tumor such as melanoma, head and neck, liver or kidney cancer. The bases are TGTGCCAGCAGCTTGGAGCGCAACGGGGGCAATGAGCAGTTCTTC. Its amino acids are CASSLERNGGNEQFF.